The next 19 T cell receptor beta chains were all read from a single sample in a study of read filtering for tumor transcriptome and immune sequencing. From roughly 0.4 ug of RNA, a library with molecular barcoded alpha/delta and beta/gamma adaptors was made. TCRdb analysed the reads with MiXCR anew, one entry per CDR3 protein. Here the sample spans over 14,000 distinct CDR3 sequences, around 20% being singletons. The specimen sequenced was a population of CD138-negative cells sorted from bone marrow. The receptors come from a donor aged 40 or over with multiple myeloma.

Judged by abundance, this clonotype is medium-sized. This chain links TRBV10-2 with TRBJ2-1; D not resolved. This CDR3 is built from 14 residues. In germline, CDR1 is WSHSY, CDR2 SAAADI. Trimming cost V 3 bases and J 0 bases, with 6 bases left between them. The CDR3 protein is CASSDSTSYNEQFF. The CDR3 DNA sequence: TGCGCCAGCAGTGACAGCACCTCCTACAATGAGCAGTTCTTC.

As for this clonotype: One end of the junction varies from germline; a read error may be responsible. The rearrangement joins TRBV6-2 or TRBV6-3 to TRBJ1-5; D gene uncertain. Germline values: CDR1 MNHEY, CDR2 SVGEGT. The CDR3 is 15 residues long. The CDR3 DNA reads TGTGCCGGCAGTTACTCGTACAGTAGGGATCAGCCCCAGCATTTT. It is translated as CAGSYSYSRDQPQHF.

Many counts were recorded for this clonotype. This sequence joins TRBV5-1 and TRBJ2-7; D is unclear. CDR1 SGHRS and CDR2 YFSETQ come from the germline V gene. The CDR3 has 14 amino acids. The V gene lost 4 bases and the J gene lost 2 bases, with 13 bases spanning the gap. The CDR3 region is CASSLLVPTYEQYF. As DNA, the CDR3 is TGCGCCAGCAGCCTCCTTGTACCTACCTACGAGCAGTACTTC.

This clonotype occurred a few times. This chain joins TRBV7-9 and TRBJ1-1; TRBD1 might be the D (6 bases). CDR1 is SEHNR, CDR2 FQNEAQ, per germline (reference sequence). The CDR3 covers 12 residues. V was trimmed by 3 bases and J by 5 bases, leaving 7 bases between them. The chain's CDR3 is CASSFTGTEAFF. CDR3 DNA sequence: TGTGCCAGCAGCTTTACAGGGACTGAAGCTTTCTTT.

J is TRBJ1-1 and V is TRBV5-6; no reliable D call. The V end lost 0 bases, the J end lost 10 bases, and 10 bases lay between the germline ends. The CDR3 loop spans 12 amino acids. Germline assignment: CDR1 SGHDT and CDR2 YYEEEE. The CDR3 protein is CASSLVGSGAFF. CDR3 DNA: TGTGCCAGCAGCTTGGTAGGTTCAGGAGCTTTCTTT.

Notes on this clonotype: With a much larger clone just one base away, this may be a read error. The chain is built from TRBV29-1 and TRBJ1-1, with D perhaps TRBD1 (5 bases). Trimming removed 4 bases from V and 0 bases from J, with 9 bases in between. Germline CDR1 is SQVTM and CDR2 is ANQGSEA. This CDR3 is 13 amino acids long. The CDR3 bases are TGCAGCGTTGGGACATGGGTGAACACTGAAGCTTTCTTT. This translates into CSVGTWVNTEAFF.

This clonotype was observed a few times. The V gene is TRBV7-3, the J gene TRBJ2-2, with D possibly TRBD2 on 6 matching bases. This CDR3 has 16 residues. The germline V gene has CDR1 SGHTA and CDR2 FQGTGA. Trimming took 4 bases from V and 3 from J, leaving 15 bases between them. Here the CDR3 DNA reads TGTGCCAGCAGCTACCGTCGGGGACTGGACACCGGGGAGCTGTTTTTT. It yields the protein CASSYRRGLDTGELFF.

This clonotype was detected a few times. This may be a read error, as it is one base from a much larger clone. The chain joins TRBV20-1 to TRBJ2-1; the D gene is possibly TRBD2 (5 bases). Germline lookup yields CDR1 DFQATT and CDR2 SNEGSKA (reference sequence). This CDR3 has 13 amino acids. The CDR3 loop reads CSASSAQYNVQFF. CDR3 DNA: TGCAGTGCTAGTAGCGCCCAGTACAATGTGCAGTTCTTC.

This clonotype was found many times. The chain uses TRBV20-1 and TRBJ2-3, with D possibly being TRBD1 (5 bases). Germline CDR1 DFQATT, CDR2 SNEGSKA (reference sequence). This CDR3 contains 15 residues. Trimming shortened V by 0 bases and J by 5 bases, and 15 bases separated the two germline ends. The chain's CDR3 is CSARDIRGFGDTQYF. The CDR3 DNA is TGCAGTGCTAGAGATATTAGGGGATTCGGAGATACGCAGTATTTT.

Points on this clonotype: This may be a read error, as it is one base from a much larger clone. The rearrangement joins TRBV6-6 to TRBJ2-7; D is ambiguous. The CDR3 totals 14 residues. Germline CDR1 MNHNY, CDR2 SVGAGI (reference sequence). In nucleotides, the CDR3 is TGTGCCAGCAGGTTTCAAGGTAGGGCCTACAAGCAGTACTTC. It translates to CASRFQGRAYKQYF.

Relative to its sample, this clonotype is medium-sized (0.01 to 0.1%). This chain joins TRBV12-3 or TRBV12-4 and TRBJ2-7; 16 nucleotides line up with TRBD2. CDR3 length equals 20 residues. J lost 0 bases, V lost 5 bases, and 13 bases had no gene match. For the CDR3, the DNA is TGTGCCAGCAGTCCGGGACTAGCGGGAGGGCACTTAGTTAGCTCCTACGAGCAGTACTTC. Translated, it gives CASSPGLAGGHLVSSYEQYF.

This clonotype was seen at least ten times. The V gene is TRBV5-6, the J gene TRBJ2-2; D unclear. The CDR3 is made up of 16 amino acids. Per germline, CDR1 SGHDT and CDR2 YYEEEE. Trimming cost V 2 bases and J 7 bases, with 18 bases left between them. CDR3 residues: CASSFLARFGVGELFF. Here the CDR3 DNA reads TGTGCCAGCAGCTTTTTGGCCCGCTTTGGGGTCGGGGAGCTGTTTTTT. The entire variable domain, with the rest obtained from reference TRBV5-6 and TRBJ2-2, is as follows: DAGVTQSPTHLIKTRGQQVTLRCSPKSGHDTVSWYQQALGQGPQFIFQYYEEEERQRGNFPDRFSGHQFPNYSSELNVNALLLGDSALYLCASSFLARFGVGELFFGEGSRLTVL.

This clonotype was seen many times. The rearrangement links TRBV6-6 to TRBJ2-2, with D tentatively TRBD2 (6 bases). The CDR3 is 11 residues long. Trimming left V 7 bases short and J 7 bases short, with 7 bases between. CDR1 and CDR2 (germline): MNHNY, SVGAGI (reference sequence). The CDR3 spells CASTGLGELFF. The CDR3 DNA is TGTGCCAGCACGGGACTCGGGGAGCTGTTTTTT.

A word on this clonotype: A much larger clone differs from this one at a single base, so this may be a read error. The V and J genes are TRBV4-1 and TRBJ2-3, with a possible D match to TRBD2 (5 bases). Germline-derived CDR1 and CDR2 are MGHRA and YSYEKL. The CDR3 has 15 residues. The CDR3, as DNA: TGCGCCAGCAGCCAAGCTAGCATGACACAAGATACGCTGTATTTT. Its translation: CASSQASMTQDTLYF.

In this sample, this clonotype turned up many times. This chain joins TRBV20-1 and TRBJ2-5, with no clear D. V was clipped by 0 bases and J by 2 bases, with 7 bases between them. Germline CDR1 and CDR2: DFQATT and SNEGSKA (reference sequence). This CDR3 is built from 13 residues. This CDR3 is CSARDWAQETQYF. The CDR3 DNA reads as TGCAGTGCTAGAGATTGGGCTCAAGAGACCCAGTACTTC.

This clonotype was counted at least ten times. The CDR3 nucleotides read TGCGCCAGCAGCCCAAGACTAGAAGGCGAGCAGTACTTC. Its translation: CASSPRLEGEQYF. This chain uses TRBV4-3 with TRBJ2-7, with D perhaps TRBD2 (6 bases). Looked up from germline, CDR1 is LGHNA and CDR2 is YSLEER. This CDR3 has 13 amino acids. Trimming took off 4 bases at V and 6 bases at J, with 13 bases between the two ends.

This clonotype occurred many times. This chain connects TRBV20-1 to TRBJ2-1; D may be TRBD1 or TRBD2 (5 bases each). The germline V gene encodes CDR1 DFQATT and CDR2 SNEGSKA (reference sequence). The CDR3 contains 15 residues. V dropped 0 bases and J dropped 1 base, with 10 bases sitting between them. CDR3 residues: CSARDLRGSYNEQFF. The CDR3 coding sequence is TGCAGTGCTAGAGATTTGAGGGGATCCTACAATGAGCAGTTCTTC.

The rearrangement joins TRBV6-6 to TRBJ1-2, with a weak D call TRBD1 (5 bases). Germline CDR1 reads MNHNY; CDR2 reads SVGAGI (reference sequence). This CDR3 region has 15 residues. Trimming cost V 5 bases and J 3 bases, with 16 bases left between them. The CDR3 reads CASSPGAWADYGYTF. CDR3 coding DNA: TGTGCCAGCAGTCCTGGGGCCTGGGCCGACTATGGCTACACCTTC.

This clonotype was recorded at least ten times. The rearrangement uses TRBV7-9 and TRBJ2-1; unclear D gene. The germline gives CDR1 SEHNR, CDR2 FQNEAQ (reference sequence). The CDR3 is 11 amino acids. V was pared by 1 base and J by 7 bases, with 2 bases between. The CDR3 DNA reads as TGTGCCAGCAGCTTAGGGAATGAGCAGTTCTTC. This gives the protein CASSLGNEQFF.